This T cell receptor (beta chain) was identified in a study of T cells in Graves' hyperthyroidism and ophthalmopathy. CDR3 length: 13 amino acids. Germline V gives CDR1 SGHDT, CDR2 YYEEEE. V shed 4 bases and J 4 bases; nucleotides not matched to a gene: 2. This clonotype was seen at least ten times. Researchers took RNA transcripts and amplified the TCR beta CDR3 regions from them. The TCR CDR3 was amplified in a first-round RT-PCR using the HTBI primer set. TCRdb analysed the multiplex PCR reads with MiXCR anew, one entry per CDR3 protein. The data show some 600,000 distinct CDR3 sequences, about 15% seen once. Aged 18 to 65, the patients had hyperthyroidism that was newly diagnosed and had lasted under 2 months. Based on clinical symptoms, serum thyroxine and TRAb, thyroid ultrasound and orbital computed tomography, diagnoses were reached. From more than 9 ml of fresh peripheral blood, PBMCs were isolated.

The sample taken for sequencing was blood. The chain links TRBV5-6 to TRBJ1-2; 9 bases agree with TRBD1. This sequence originates from a woman in her 30s with Graves' hyperthyroidism that later progressed to Graves' ophthalmopathy. CDR3 protein: CASSNRGPYGYTF. The CDR3 DNA reads as TGTGCCAGCAGCAACAGGGGGCCCTATGGCTACACCTTC.